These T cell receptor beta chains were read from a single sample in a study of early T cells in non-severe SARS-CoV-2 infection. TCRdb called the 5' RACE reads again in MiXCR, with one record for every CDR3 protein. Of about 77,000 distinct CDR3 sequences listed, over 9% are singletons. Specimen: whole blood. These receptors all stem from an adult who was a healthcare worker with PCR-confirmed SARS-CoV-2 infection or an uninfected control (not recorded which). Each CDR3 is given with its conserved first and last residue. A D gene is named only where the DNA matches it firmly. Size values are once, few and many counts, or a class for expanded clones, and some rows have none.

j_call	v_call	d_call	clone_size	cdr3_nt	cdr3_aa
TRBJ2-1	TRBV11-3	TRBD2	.	TGTGCCAGCAGCTTGGTAGCGGGAGGGCCACGCAATGAGCAGTTCTTC	CASSLVAGGPRNEQFF
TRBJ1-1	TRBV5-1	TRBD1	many	TGCGCCAGCAGCTTGGGTCCACAGGGGGCAAGCACTGAAGCTTTCTTT	CASSLGPQGASTEAFF
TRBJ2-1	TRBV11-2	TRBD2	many	TGTGCCAGCAGCTCCCGGGGGGGCAATGAGCAGTTCTTC	CASSSRGGNEQFF
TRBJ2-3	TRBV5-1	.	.	TGCGCCAGCAGCTTGGCCCCCGGGACAGATACGCAGTATTTT	CASSLAPGTDTQYF
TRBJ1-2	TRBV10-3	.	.	TGTGCCATCAGTTCCGACAGGTCCGATTATGGCTACACCTTC	CAISSDRSDYGYTF
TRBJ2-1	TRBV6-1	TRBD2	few	TGTGCCAGCAGGCCCTCCGGGACTACCTACAATGAGCAGTTCTTC	CASRPSGTTYNEQFF
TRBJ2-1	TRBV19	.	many	TGTGCCAGTAGGTGGGACAATGAGCAGTTCTTC	CASRWDNEQFF
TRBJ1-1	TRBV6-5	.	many	TGTGCCAGCAGTCCCGACGGGGGGACTGAAGCTTTCTTT	CASSPDGGTEAFF
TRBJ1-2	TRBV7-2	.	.	TGTGCCAGCAGCTTAGAGAGGGGCCTCTATGGCTACACCTTC	CASSLERGLYGYTF
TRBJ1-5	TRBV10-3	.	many	TGTGCCATCAGTGAACAGGCCGGGGCCAATCAGCCCCAGCATTTT	CAISEQAGANQPQHF
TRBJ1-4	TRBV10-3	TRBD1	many	TGTGCCATCAGCGCTGACAGGGCCCCCGAAAAACTGTTTTTT	CAISADRAPEKLFF
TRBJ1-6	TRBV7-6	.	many	TGTGCCAGCAGCTTAGCGTGGAAGGGATCACCCCTCCACTTT	CASSLAWKGSPLHF
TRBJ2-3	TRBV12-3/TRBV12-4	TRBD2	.	TGTGCCAGCAGCCTTAGCGGGAGTCCTACAGATACGCAGTATTTT	CASSLSGSPTDTQYF
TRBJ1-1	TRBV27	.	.	TGTGCCAGCAGTTTGGCAGGGCCAGGGAAGGGGGGCACTGAAGCTTTCTTT	CASSLAGPGKGGTEAFF
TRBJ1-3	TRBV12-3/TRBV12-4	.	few	TGTGCCAGCAGTTTAGCAACGACAATCCCTGGAAACACCATATATTTT	CASSLATTIPGNTIYF
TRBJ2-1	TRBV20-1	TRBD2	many	TGCAGTGCTAGAGATAAGGCTAGCGGGAGCCGGGAGCAGTTCTTC	CSARDKASGSREQFF
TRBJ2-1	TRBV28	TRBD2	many	TGTGCCAGCAGTCCCCCAGGAAGCGGGAGAAGTGAGCAGTTCTTC	CASSPPGSGRSEQFF
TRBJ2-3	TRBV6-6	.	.	TGTGCCAGCAGTGGGGTTGGGGGAGATACGCAGTATTTT	CASSGVGGDTQYF
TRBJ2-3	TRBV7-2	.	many	TGTGCCAGCAGCTTCGAGTATAGCACAGATACGCAGTATTTT	CASSFEYSTDTQYF
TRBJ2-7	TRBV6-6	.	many	TGTGCCAGCAGCCCCCACGCGGGCGAGCAGTACTTC	CASSPHAGEQYF
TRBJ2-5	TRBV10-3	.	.	TGTGCAGTCGGGACTGGCAAAGAGACCCAGTACTTC	CAVGTGKETQYF
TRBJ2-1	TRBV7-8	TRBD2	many	TGTGCCAGCAGCCTAAAGACTAGCGTCAATGAGCAGTTCTTC	CASSLKTSVNEQFF
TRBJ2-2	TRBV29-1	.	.	TGCAGCGTGGTGATCCGGGAGCCCGGGGAGCTGTTTTTT	CSVVIREPGELFF
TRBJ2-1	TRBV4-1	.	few	TGCGCCAGCAGCCCGCACTTGCGGATAGACAATGAGCAGTTCTTC	CASSPHLRIDNEQFF
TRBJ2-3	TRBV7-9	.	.	TGTGCCAGCAGGCCAACGGCCATAGATACGCAGTATTTT	CASRPTAIDTQYF
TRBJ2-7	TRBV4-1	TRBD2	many	TGCGCCAGCAGCCAAGATAGCCAGCGGGAGAGCGAGCAGTACTTC	CASSQDSQRESEQYF
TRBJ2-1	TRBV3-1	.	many	TGTGCCAGCAGCCAAAGGGGCGGGGAGGAGTTCTTC	CASSQRGGEEFF
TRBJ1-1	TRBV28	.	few	TGTGCCAGCAGTTTGGGTTTCGGAGCTTTCTTT	CASSLGFGAFF
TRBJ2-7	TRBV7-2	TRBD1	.	TGTGCCAGCAGCTCTTTGACAGGGGGGTACGAGCAGTACTTC	CASSSLTGGYEQYF
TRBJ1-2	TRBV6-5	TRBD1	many	TGTGCCAGCAGTTACTCCAGGGGGCCGGGCTATGGCTACACCTTC	CASSYSRGPGYGYTF
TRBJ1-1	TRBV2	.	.	TGTGCCAGCAGTGAAGTAAAGGTAGCTGAAGCTTTCTTT	CASSEVKVAEAFF
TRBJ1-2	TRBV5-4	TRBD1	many	TGTGCCAGCAGCTACCAAGACAGGGGGGGACTTGGCTACACCTTC	CASSYQDRGGLGYTF
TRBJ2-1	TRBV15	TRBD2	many	TGTGCCACCAGCAGAGAGGGGGGAGCGGGAGTCTCCTACAATGAGCAGTTCTTC	CATSREGGAGVSYNEQFF
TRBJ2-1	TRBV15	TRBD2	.	TGTGCCACCAGCAGAGATCGACTAGCGGGGTACAATGAGCAGTTCTTC	CATSRDRLAGYNEQFF
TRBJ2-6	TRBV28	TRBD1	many	TGTGCCAGCAGTAGCACAGGGGCCTCTGGGGCCAACGTCCTGACTTTC	CASSSTGASGANVLTF
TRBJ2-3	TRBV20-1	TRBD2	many	TGCAGTGCTCCGGCCCGGGGGGGAGATACGCAGTATTTT	CSAPARGGDTQYF
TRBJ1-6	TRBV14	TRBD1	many	TGTGCCAGCAGCCAAGCCCTGACAGGGGGATCACCCCTCCACTTT	CASSQALTGGSPLHF
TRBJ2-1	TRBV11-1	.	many	TGTGCCAGCAGCTTGTCTCCCTTTTCTGGCTACAATGAGCAGTTCTTC	CASSLSPFSGYNEQFF
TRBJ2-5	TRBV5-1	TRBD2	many	TGCGCCAGCAGCTTGGAGGCTAGCGGGAGGGAAGAGACCCAGTACTTC	CASSLEASGREETQYF
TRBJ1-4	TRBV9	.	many	TGTGCCAGCAGTACCACCCCCGTGACTAATGAAAAACTGTTTTTT	CASSTTPVTNEKLFF